The 11 T cell receptor beta chains below come from one sample, sequenced in a study of cytomegalovirus exposure and HLA in healthy donors. The table came from immunoSEQ multiplex PCR; TCRdb's copy has only in-frame clones and leaves some out. The table records roughly 98,000 clones, around 88% of them present only once. Sequenced: PBMCs. These receptors were obtained from a woman aged 25 to 39 in good health and CMV-seronegative.

This clone was found many times. V usage is TRBV7-2 and J usage is TRBJ2-7; maybe TRBD2 (6 bases). Germline CDR1 is SGHTA and CDR2 is FQGNSA. V was shortened by 1 base and J by 3 bases, with 13 bases between the two germline ends. This CDR3 region has 15 residues. DNA of the CDR3: TGTGCCAGCAGCTTAGTAGGCGGGAAAAGCTACGAGCAGTACTTC. It yields the protein CASSLVGGKSYEQYF.

The chain employs TRBV6-5 and TRBJ2-7; D gene unclear. The V gene lost 5 bases and the J gene lost 8 bases, with 10 bases spanning the gap. Germline lookup yields CDR1 MNHEY and CDR2 SVGAGI. The CDR3 contains 11 residues. The CDR3 region has the DNA TGTGCCAGCAGTCACGTTGGGCAGCAGTACTTC. Protein sequence: CASSHVGQQYF.

The chain joins TRBV9 to TRBJ2-5; D is uncertain. Trimming stripped 4 bases from V and 3 bases from J, with 7 bases between. The CDR3 extends over 12 amino acids. Looked up from germline, CDR1 is SGDLS and CDR2 is YYNGEE. CDR3 protein: CASSPREETQYF. In DNA, the CDR3 is TGTGCCAGCAGCCCTAGAGAAGAGACCCAGTACTTC.

V is TRBV6-1 and J is TRBJ1-4, with unresolved D. CDR1 is MNHNS, CDR2 SASEGT, per germline. The germline V and J ends were trimmed by 5 bases and 8 bases, with 15 bases remaining between them. The CDR3 consists of 14 residues. In DNA, the CDR3 is TGTGCCAGCAGTACAAGACAAGCCTCAGAAAAACTGTTTTTT. The encoded protein is CASSTRQASEKLFF.

This chain connects TRBV6-5 to TRBJ1-5, with D maybe TRBD1 (5 bases). V lost 2 bases and J lost 4, with 6 bases in between. There are 13 residues in the CDR3. Germline-derived CDR1 and CDR2 are MNHEY and SVGAGI. CDR3 bases: TGTGCCAGCAGTTACCAGGGTAATCAGCCCCAGCATTTT. It encodes CASSYQGNQPQHF.

The J gene is TRBJ2-1, the V gene TRBV2, with 10 bases aligning to TRBD2. Per the germline V gene, CDR1 is SNHLY and CDR2 is FYNNEI. The CDR3 is 16 amino acids. Trimming removed 2 bases from V and 4 bases from J; junction bases left unmatched: 5. The CDR3 DNA follows: TGTGCCAGCAGTGAATGGGGAGCGGGAGGGTACAATGAGCAGTTCTTC. It encodes CASSEWGAGGYNEQFF.

The J gene is TRBJ2-1, the V gene TRBV11-2; perhaps TRBD1 as D (5 bases). Germline V lookup: CDR1 SGHAT, CDR2 FQNNGV. The CDR3 sequence is 14 residues long. Trimming removed 4 bases at V and 7 bases at J, with 14 bases between. CDR3 coding DNA: TGTGCCAGCAGCTGGGGCCCGCGTATAAATGAGCAGTTCTTC. It specifies CASSWGPRINEQFF.

This chain uses TRBV7-3 with TRBJ2-7; D not resolved. The CDR3 has 14 residues. Trimming took 5 bases from V and 7 from J, leaving 18 bases between them. Germline CDR1 is SGHTA and CDR2 is FQGTGA. The DNA for the CDR3 is TGTGCCAGCAGCATTGCCCCACACAACAGTGAGCAGTACTTC. Amino acid sequence: CASSIAPHNSEQYF.

V usage is TRBV29-1 and J usage is TRBJ1-1; 12 bases are a match to TRBD1. The CDR3 consists of 17 residues. Germline CDR1 is SQVTM and CDR2 is ANQGSEA. The V segment lost 5 bases and the J segment 4 bases; nucleotides outside the gene matches: 14. The DNA of the CDR3 is TGCAGCGTTAGGCAGGGGGACAGGGGGCGTAGACTCACTGAAGCTTTCTTT. It yields the protein CSVRQGDRGRRLTEAFF.

CDR3 loop: CASSLGILTSYEQYF. CDR3 coding DNA: TGTGCCAGCAGCTTAGGAATCCTGACATCTTACGAGCAGTACTTC. The chain joins TRBV7-8 to TRBJ2-7; D gene unclear. This CDR3 has 15 residues. Germline CDR1 and CDR2: SGHVS and FQNEAQ. The V and J ends lost 1 base and 4 bases respectively, with 14 bases between them.

The V call is TRBV27, the J call TRBJ2-1, with D tentatively TRBD1 (6 bases). The CDR3 runs to 11 residues. Germline CDR1 reads MNHEY; CDR2 reads SMNVEV (reference sequence). Trimming took 9 bases from V and 7 from J, leaving 10 bases between them. The CDR3 DNA reads TGTGCCAGTCTAAGGGGGAATGAGCAGTTCTTC. It codes for CASLRGNEQFF.